The rows below give T cell receptor beta chains drawn from one sample of a study of blood T cell repertoires in COVID-19. Measured with immunoSEQ multiplex PCR; TCRdb has only the in-frame clones, and not every one. The sample yields roughly 220,000 clones, around 87% seen once. The sample consisted of peripheral blood. The receptors were sampled from a man aged 55-75 years with acute or convalescent COVID-19. CDR3s include the opening cysteine and the closing phenylalanine or tryptophan. The order of the fields is clone size, J gene, V gene, CDR3 protein. Expanded clones are given a class, and other clones once, few, many or no size at all.

.,TRBJ1-6,TRBV6-2/TRBV6-3,CASSLPGALHF
.,TRBJ2-7,TRBV7-2,CASSLVPKLAGDLYEQYF
.,TRBJ1-2,TRBV6-1,CASSESGSYGYTF
.,TRBJ1-6,TRBV3-1/TRBV3-2,CASSQDGQGAYSPLHF
.,TRBJ1-3,TRBV20-1,CSASPGGNTIYF
.,TRBJ1-2,TRBV28,CASRPQGPYGYTF
once,TRBJ2-5,TRBV2,CASTRDRGQETQYF
.,TRBJ1-2,TRBV7-8,CASSRDGRANYGYTF
.,TRBJ1-6,TRBV7-9,CASTKQGVVGSPLHF
.,TRBJ1-1,TRBV9,CASSPGTGKGDTEAFF
.,TRBJ1-1,TRBV14,CASRDELGFTEAFF
.,TRBJ1-2,TRBV5-1,CASSLAQRGYGYTF
.,TRBJ1-1,TRBV7-8,CASSPREGTEAFF
.,TRBJ2-2,TRBV6-2/TRBV6-3,CASSLAGTATGELFF
.,TRBJ2-5,TRBV19,CASSPTGTGSGTQYF
few,TRBJ1-6,TRBV11-2,CASSDRTNSPLHF
.,TRBJ1-2,TRBV3-1/TRBV3-2,CASSPRDRNYGYTF
.,TRBJ2-1,TRBV3-1/TRBV3-2,CASSQARGGQYSEQFF
.,TRBJ1-1,TRBV29-1,CSVEGGSPAAFF
.,TRBJ2-7,TRBV6-5,CASRAQGESYEQYF
.,TRBJ2-2,TRBV27,CASRGIRGLTGELFF
.,TRBJ2-3,TRBV7-3,CASTFPCPRGGTDTQYF
.,TRBJ2-3,TRBV6-4,CASSALLATDTQYF
.,TRBJ2-7,TRBV7-9,CASSPGGALEQYF
once,TRBJ1-6,TRBV11-2,CASSDPGTGFNSPLHF
once,TRBJ1-2,TRBV7-3,CASSSDRGYGYTF
few,TRBJ2-7,TRBV7-9,CASSLRPREDRGPYEQYF
.,TRBJ2-1,TRBV27,CASSEWGGPYNEQFF
.,TRBJ1-2,TRBV15,CATSRDLGAQGYGYTF
.,TRBJ2-1,TRBV5-4,CASSLEPRASSYNEQFF
few,TRBJ2-1,TRBV7-9,CASSSGRGSRNEQFF
few,TRBJ1-5,TRBV4-3,CASSQGPGSNQPQHF
.,TRBJ2-5,TRBV7-6,CASSLGDRGGGLETQYF
.,TRBJ2-3,TRBV3-1/TRBV3-2,CASSPGTGGPPSTDTQYF
.,TRBJ1-1,TRBV9,CASSAQQGFTEAFF
.,TRBJ1-4,TRBV4-1,CASSQGTGESEKLFF
.,TRBJ2-1,TRBV4-2,CASSQVQTGGYNEQFF
.,TRBJ1-1,TRBV7-9,CASSLGAGRPQNTEAFF
few,TRBJ2-3,TRBV6-2/TRBV6-3,CASSYEGQIESTDTQYF
.,TRBJ1-3,TRBV21-1,CASSKASGISGNTIYF
many,TRBJ1-2,TRBV5-1,CASSLDPQGYGYTF
.,TRBJ1-2,TRBV7-9,CASSSTRGYTF
once,TRBJ1-6,TRBV6-6,CASSPKPQGIGNSPLHF
.,TRBJ2-7,TRBV10-3,CAISDSAGGHSPYEQYF
.,TRBJ1-6,TRBV27,CASSPNSQKLNSPLHF
.,TRBJ2-1,TRBV27,CASSSVGSSYNEQFF
once,TRBJ2-7,TRBV4-1,CASSQGQGGTYEQYF
.,TRBJ1-1,TRBV28,CASSGGDEAFF